This T cell receptor beta chain was sequenced in a study of T cell repertoires in cytomegalovirus infection. Looking at the study overall: Both recently identified HLA-C-restricted and well-studied HLA-B-restricted CMV epitopes were used in the study. Signatures in public TCR beta sequences pointed to both CMV infection and matching HLA type. Regarding the study as a whole: Ex vivo, HLA-C-restricted CMV-specific TCR beta clonotypes prevailed over the rest of the response. Using cumulative public TCR beta family frequency, the authors identified those who carried CMV together with the relevant HLA.

V was pared by 5 bases and J by 0 bases, with 6 bases of the junction left unmatched. Germline V gene lookup returns CDR1 SEHNR and CDR2 FQNEAQ (reference sequence). The CDR3 totals 15 residues. Using its own MiXCR run on the reads, TCRdb lists one record per CDR3 protein. The sample consists of 600,000 to 700,000 distinct CDR3 sequences, around 32% of them appearing once. This clonotype has only a few counts. The antigen is not known. The starting material was cultured PBMCs, obtained from culture after CMV antigen stimulation. V usage is TRBV7-9 and J usage is TRBJ1-1; 7 nucleotides align to TRBD1. The sequence was collected from a human donor in good health (CMV status not recorded). Some clones in this sample may be carry-over from other donors' samples. This chain's CDR3 is CASSPLTGMNTEAFF. Written as DNA, the CDR3 is TGTGCCAGCAGCCCTCTGACAGGGATGAACACTGAAGCTTTCTTT.